One sample yielded the 26 T cell receptor beta chains listed below, sequenced in a study of control samples from healthy donors and cancer patients. Only in-frame clones appear in the TCRdb table, and some are missing; sequencing was by immunoSEQ multiplex PCR. The data contain some 150,000 clones, around 94% of them seen just once; the ten biggest clones take up around 15%. The source material was PBMCs. The receptors shown here come from a man between 60 and 70 years old with colorectal cancer.

The rearrangement links TRBV10-3 to TRBJ2-3, with TRBD1 as a possible D gene (5 bases). Germline values: CDR1 ENHRY, CDR2 SYGVKD. The V and J ends lost 0 bases and 4 bases respectively, with 20 bases between them. The CDR3 runs to 18 residues. The DNA for the CDR3 is TGTGCCATCAGTGAGTCGACTCCGGCCAGGGATGGTGCAGATACGCAGTATTTT. Protein sequence: CAISESTPARDGADTQYF.

Only one count was recorded for this clone. The V call is TRBV9, the J call TRBJ1-1; D perhaps matches TRBD1 (6 bases). The CDR3 consists of 15 residues. Trimming took off 0 bases at V and 11 bases at J, with 20 bases between the two ends. Germline CDR1 is SGDLS and CDR2 is YYNGEE. The CDR3 loop reads CASSVDGTKFYDAFF. CDR3 in DNA: TGTGCCAGCAGCGTAGATGGGACAAAGTTCTATGATGCTTTCTTT.

The chain recombines TRBV19 with TRBJ1-5; D not certain. Trimming stripped 1 base from V and 4 bases from J, with 11 bases between. Germline values: CDR1 LNHDA, CDR2 SQIVND (reference sequence). The CDR3 extends over 15 amino acids. This chain's CDR3 is CASSIVGLLNQPQHF. The DNA of the CDR3 is TGTGCCAGTAGTATAGTTGGCCTCCTAAATCAGCCCCAGCATTTT.

This clone was observed once. The rearrangement links TRBV11-2 to TRBJ2-3, with 7 bases identical to TRBD2. CDR1 and CDR2 (germline): SGHAT, FQNNGV. V dropped 4 bases and J dropped 3; count of bases not matched to a gene: 7. CDR3 length equals 15 residues. The CDR3 nucleotides read TGTGCCAGCAGCTCCGGGACGGGGGGTACAGATACGCAGTATTTT. Amino acid sequence: CASSSGTGGTDTQYF.

The table lists this clone with a few counts. The V and J genes are TRBV7-2 and TRBJ1-6, with D possibly being TRBD1 (6 bases). Germline CDR1 is SGHTA and CDR2 is FQGNSA. The CDR3 runs to 19 residues. V lost 1 base, J lost 7 bases, and 23 bases lay in between. Here the CDR3 reads CASSLGGGTGLSWNSPLHF. The CDR3 coding sequence is TGTGCCAGCAGCTTAGGCGGCGGAACAGGGCTCTCTTGGAATTCACCCCTCCACTTT.

The rearrangement joins TRBV18 to TRBJ1-1, with 7 positions matching TRBD1. This CDR3 is built from 16 residues. The V gene end was trimmed by 2 bases and the J gene end by 2 bases; junction bases not matched to a gene: 8. Per the germline V gene, CDR1 is KGHSH and CDR2 is LQKENI. CDR3 coding DNA: TGTGCCAGCTCACCAGAAGTTCCAGGGGGAAACACTGAAGCTTTCTTT. This codes for CASSPEVPGGNTEAFF.

The rearrangement joins TRBV19 to TRBJ1-6, with 7 bases identical to TRBD1. CDR1 LNHDA and CDR2 SQIVND come from the germline V gene (reference sequence). The CDR3 contains 15 residues. V lost 4 bases, J lost 7 bases, and 7 bases stayed unmatched. CDR3 protein: CASSKRQGSNSPLHF. The CDR3 DNA is TGTGCCAGTAGTAAACGACAGGGATCAAATTCACCCCTCCACTTT.

The rearrangement links TRBV7-2 to TRBJ2-7; D tentatively fits TRBD1 or TRBD2 (5 bases each). This CDR3 is built from 15 residues. Trimming removed 2 bases at V and 2 bases at J, with 13 bases between. In germline, CDR1 is SGHTA, CDR2 FQGNSA. The CDR3: CASSLFGDGPYEQYF. The CDR3 bases are TGTGCCAGCAGCTTATTCGGGGACGGTCCCTACGAGCAGTACTTC. The full variable domain, its missing parts supplied by reference TRBV7-2 and TRBJ2-7, is GAGVSQSPSNKVTEKGKDVELRCDPISGHTALYWYRQSLGQGLEFLIYFQGNSAPDKSGLPSDRFSAERTGGSVSTLTIQRTQQEDSAVYLCASSLFGDGPYEQYFGPGTRLTVT.

This sequence joins TRBV12-3 or TRBV12-4 and TRBJ1-2, with D possibly being TRBD1 (5 bases). Trimming stripped 3 bases from V and 8 bases from J, with 13 bases between. The CDR3 is made up of 13 amino acids. CDR3 loop: CASSFRTGDGYTF. DNA for the CDR3: TGTGCCAGCAGTTTCCGGACGGGGGACGGCTACACCTTC.

This rearrangement joins TRBV3-1 (or the pseudogene TRBV3-2) to TRBJ2-7; TRBD2 matches 8 bases. Germline V CDR1 and CDR2: LGHDT, YNNKEL (reference sequence). The V gene end was trimmed by 5 bases and the J gene end by 2 bases; junction bases not matched to a gene: 5. The CDR3 totals 14 residues. CDR3 in amino acids: CASSTTSGAYEQYF. CDR3 in DNA: TGTGCCAGCAGCACCACTAGCGGAGCCTACGAGCAGTACTTC.

This chain joins TRBV6-5 and TRBJ1-1; 11 bases align to TRBD1. In germline, CDR1 is MNHEY, CDR2 SVGAGI. The CDR3 length is 14 residues. J was trimmed by 7 bases and V by 6 bases; bases with no gene match: 7. DNA of the CDR3: TGTGCCAGCAGCGACTTAGGGACAGGGGGTGAAGCTTTCTTT. Residues: CASSDLGTGGEAFF.

The chain recombines TRBV19 with TRBJ2-5, with 10 bases aligning to TRBD2. Germline V gene sequence: CDR1 LNHDA, CDR2 SQIVND (reference sequence). Germline trimming cut 6 bases from V and 2 bases from J; bases unmatched to any gene: 6. This CDR3 contains 15 residues. CDR3 protein: CASRSVAGGQETQYF. CDR3 sequence (DNA): TGTGCCAGTAGAAGTGTAGCGGGGGGTCAAGAGACCCAGTACTTC.

This clone was detected only once. The genes are TRBV5-1 and TRBJ1-2; D is undetermined. Trimming pared 4 bases from V and 0 bases from J, leaving 10 bases between. This CDR3 contains 14 residues. Germline V gives CDR1 SGHRS, CDR2 YFSETQ. This CDR3 is CASSQDRANYGYTF. CDR3 sequence (DNA): TGCGCCAGCAGCCAGGACCGTGCTAACTATGGCTACACCTTC.

This sequence joins TRBV30 and TRBJ1-4; D not certain. The CDR3 length is 13 residues. With 8 bases removed from V and 8 bases from J, the gap between germline ends came to 18 bases. The germline V gene has CDR1 GTSNPN and CDR2 SVGIG (reference sequence). The CDR3 here is CAADREIREKLFF. The CDR3 nucleotides read TGTGCCGCCGACCGGGAAATTCGGGAAAAACTGTTTTTT.

The chain couples TRBV28 to TRBJ2-4, with 9 bases fitting TRBD1. After removal of 7 bases from V and 1 base from J, the junction contained 5 bases not matched to a gene. This CDR3 is 15 amino acids long. CDR1 is MDHEN and CDR2 is SYDVKM in the germline V gene. CDR3 protein: CASMDRGRAKNIQYF. The DNA for the CDR3 is TGTGCCAGCATGGACAGGGGAAGGGCCAAAAACATTCAGTACTTC.

J is TRBJ1-1 and V is TRBV6-1; D ambiguous. Per germline, CDR1 MNHNS and CDR2 SASEGT. V dropped 2 bases and J dropped 5 bases, with 9 bases sitting between them. The CDR3 is made up of 13 amino acids. CDR3 nucleotides: TGTGCCAGCAGTGAACGTCGAGGTACTGAAGCTTTCTTT. Translation gives CASSERRGTEAFF.

This sequence joins TRBV5-1 and TRBJ1-3; perhaps TRBD1 as D (5 bases). The germline gives CDR1 SGHRS, CDR2 YFSETQ. This CDR3 has 16 amino acids. Trimming cost V 3 bases and J 0 bases, with 13 bases left between them. CDR3 residues: CASSSNGAHSGNTIYF. CDR3 in DNA: TGCGCCAGCAGCTCTAACGGGGCCCACTCTGGAAACACCATATATTTT. The full variable domain, with the rest looked up from reference TRBV5-1 and TRBJ1-3, is KAGVTQTPRYLIKTRGQQVTLSCSPISGHRSVSWYQQTPGQGLQFLFEYFSETQRNKGNFPGRFSGRQFSNSRSEMNVSTLELGDSALYLCASSSNGAHSGNTIYFGEGSWLTVV.

V gene TRBV18 combines with J gene TRBJ2-7; possible D gene TRBD1, 6 bases. There are 12 residues in the CDR3. From germline, CDR1 is KGHSH and CDR2 LQKENI. Trimming left V 5 bases short and J 3 bases short, with 8 bases between. Here the CDR3 reads CASSGGSYEQYF. In nucleotides, the CDR3 is TGTGCCAGCTCAGGGGGCAGCTACGAGCAGTACTTC.

The chain uses TRBV5-6 and TRBJ1-5, with D hard to call. From germline, CDR1 is SGHDT and CDR2 YYEEEE. This CDR3 is built from 16 residues. Trimming shortened V by 0 bases and J by 4 bases, and 14 bases separated the two germline ends. CDR3: CASSLGRQPINQPQHF. The CDR3 DNA is TGTGCCAGCAGCTTGGGACGGCAACCAATTAATCAGCCCCAGCATTTT.

The genes are TRBV5-1 and TRBJ1-6; perhaps TRBD1 as D (6 bases). CDR1 is SGHRS and CDR2 is YFSETQ in the germline V gene. The V gene lost 4 bases and the J gene lost 7 bases, with 12 bases spanning the gap. The length of the CDR3 is 14 residues. CDR3 residues: CASSTGQLNSPLHF. The CDR3 DNA reads as TGCGCCAGCAGCACCGGACAGTTAAATTCACCCCTCCACTTT.

The chain is built from TRBV27 and TRBJ2-2; 9 nucleotides align to TRBD1. Trimming removed 5 bases from V and 4 bases from J; junction bases left unmatched: 8. Germline V lookup: CDR1 MNHEY, CDR2 SMNVEV (reference sequence). The CDR3 length is 16 residues. This chain's CDR3 is CASSPGTGQITGELFF. The CDR3 bases are TGTGCCAGCAGTCCGGGGACAGGGCAGATCACCGGGGAGCTGTTTTTT.

The CDR3 protein is CASSFGAGGFSEAFF. In DNA form, the CDR3 reads TGCGCCAGCAGCTTCGGGGCAGGGGGTTTCTCTGAAGCTTTCTTT. J is TRBJ1-1 and V is TRBV5-1; 7 bases are a match to TRBD1. Germline CDR1 and CDR2: SGHRS and YFSETQ. The CDR3 consists of 15 residues. Trimming at V came to 2 bases and at J to 6 bases, leaving 10 bases not matched to a gene.

The V and J genes are TRBV5-6 and TRBJ2-7; perhaps TRBD2 as D (6 bases). The CDR3 totals 13 residues. CDR1 is SGHDT and CDR2 is YYEEEE in the germline V gene. V was cut by 9 bases and J by 0 bases, with 13 bases left in between. The CDR3 protein is CATTGGHSYEQYF. The CDR3 DNA is TGTGCCACGACCGGGGGTCACTCCTACGAGCAGTACTTC.

V and J are TRBV19 and TRBJ1-2; 9 positions agree with TRBD1. Germline V gene lookup returns CDR1 LNHDA and CDR2 SQIVND (reference sequence). The CDR3 runs 15 residues. The CDR3 sequence: CASLVSWTGAYGYTF. The CDR3 nucleotides read TGTGCAAGTCTGGTTTCCTGGACAGGGGCTTATGGCTACACCTTC.

In its sample, this clone was seen once. The genes are TRBV6-5 and TRBJ1-1, with D tentatively TRBD1 (5 bases). The CDR3 is 14 residues long. Trimming removed 2 bases from V and 4 bases from J, with 11 bases in between. Germline V gene sequence: CDR1 MNHEY, CDR2 SVGAGI. The CDR3 spells CASSYEGRGTEAFF. CDR3 nucleotide sequence: TGTGCCAGCAGTTACGAGGGGCGCGGCACTGAAGCTTTCTTT.

This clone was seen only once. The chain couples TRBV6-2 or TRBV6-3 to TRBJ1-2; TRBD1 matches at 7 bases. There are 14 residues in the CDR3. V gave up 6 bases and J gave up 4 bases; unmatched junction bases: 8. Looked up from germline, CDR1 is MNHEY and CDR2 is SVGEGT. The DNA for the CDR3 is TGTGCCAGCAGCCACGACAGGGTCGGCTATGGCTACACCTTC. Translation gives CASSHDRVGYGYTF.